This record looks at one TCR beta chain sequence and its context. Its antigen is still unknown. No qualities accompany the bases; no much larger clone lies one base away. The CDR3 measures 17 amino acids from cysteine to phenylalanine. Here the CDR3 DNA is all that survives: 51 bases in frame from base 1. CDR1 LGHNA and CDR2 YNFKEQ were looked up in the germline V gene. Trimming removed 1 base from V and 2 bases from J; the gene matches leave 8 bases unexplained. Samples from volunteer blood donors who had recovered from COVID-19 were contributed by a second Seattle source. Each collaborating institution followed its own protocols to collect whole blood in K2EDTA tubes. For TCRbeta analysis, collaborators shipped samples in one of three forms: frozen whole blood, isolated PBMCs, or DNA extracted from either of those sample types. This sample is part of a study of blood T cell repertoires in COVID-19 (dated by TCRdb to 2019 to 2021). Turning to the overall study: Collaborator samples came from the United States, Italy and Spain and covered acute and convalescent phases of COVID-19. The material from the prospective study consisted of cDNA or gDNA derived from T cells, B-cell-depleted T cells, or PBMCs. The dataset comprised deeply sampled blood TCRbeta repertoires from subjects exposed to, actively infected with, or recovered from COVID-19. The repertoires were released in a freely available public database intended as a resource for research on the immune response to SARS-CoV-2. The samples were drawn from two sources: the first 160 participants of the ongoing ImmuneRACE study, and 1,000 to 1,500 subjects contributed by 6 global collaborators. A de-identified subject ID, COVID-19 status, age in years and sex were almost always included in the sample metadata. Where HLA class I and class II types were available, the types were taken from metadata supplied by the sample provider, not from assay-based typing.

Study-wide conclusions, independent of this receptor: The quantity of clinical and demographic metadata differed by source and by participant and was supplied without curation.

The immunoSEQ Assay, a bias-controlled multiplex PCR, was used to amplify TCRbeta CDR3 regions from genomic DNA. From the authors' description of their analysis: Nucleated cell counts per sample were estimated from amplification of reference gene primers within the assay. To quantify the absolute abundance of each unique TCRbeta CDR3 rearrangement, sequence reads were collapsed and filtered. For each sample, productive Simpson clonality was calculated by taking the square root of Simpson's diversity index across productive rearrangements. In TCRdb, the immuneACCESS table is reduced to in-frame sequences with V and J assigned. These tables do not hold every clone; where another copy was compared, an unresolved V gene accounts for under half, and the others remain unexplained. V, J and clone size are those of that table, while D and trimming were read from the DNA. This sample has some 250,000 clones in its table, and about 90% of those were observed once. About 3.1% of the sample is in the top ten clones.

The chain is made from TRBV4-2 and TRBJ2-3, with 8 bases in between that match TRBD2. Input material: peripheral blood. The TCR sequence derives from a young woman who had recovered from COVID-19. The bases read TGTGCCAGCAGCCAAGGTCTGGGCGGGGGGAACACAGATACGCAGTATTTT. This is translated as CASSQGLGGGNTDTQYF.